The 25 T cell receptor beta chains in this list originate from one sample, sequenced in a study of human T cells and chemical hapten exposure. This sample's time point: patch test 1, 2 weeks after DPC sensitization. Treatment denoted: therapeutic diphenylcyclopropenone sensitization with weekly scalp DPC. TCRdb passed the RACE reads through MiXCR, listing each CDR3 protein once. The repertoire consists of some 120,000 distinct CDR3 sequences, with around 10% occurring once and the leading ten covering around 1.5%. This sample comprised whole blood, obtained in connection with sensitization to the hapten diphenylcyclopropenone (DPC). The receptor source for this set is a woman aged 50 to 60 with alopecia areata. Some clones in this sample may be carry-over from other donors' samples.

The chain is built from TRBV6-5 and TRBJ2-7, with TRBD2 as a possible D gene (5 bases). The ends were cut back, 2 bases at V and 6 bases at J, with 14 bases in the middle. This CDR3 comprises 14 residues. Germline V gene sequence: CDR1 MNHEY, CDR2 SVGAGI. The CDR3 protein is CASSYVRATAEQYF. CDR3 DNA sequence: TGTGCCAGCAGTTACGTGCGGGCAACAGCCGAGCAGTACTTC.

This clonotype was seen a handful of times. The rearrangement uses TRBV6-5 and TRBJ2-1; D is possibly TRBD2 (5 bases). The V gene's germline CDR1 is MNHEY and CDR2 SVGAGI. The ends were cut back, 0 bases at V and 8 bases at J, with 17 bases in the middle. This CDR3 has 16 residues. CDR3 bases: TGTGCCAGCAGTTACTCCGGGCCGAGGGCTAACGATGAGCAGTTCTTC. It is translated as CASSYSGPRANDEQFF.

The V and J genes are TRBV6-5 and TRBJ1-4; D possibly corresponds to TRBD1 (5 bases). The CDR3 totals 15 residues. Trimming took 2 bases from V and 10 from J, leaving 17 bases between them. Germline values: CDR1 MNHEY, CDR2 SVGAGI. The CDR3 is CASSYGGQPPGKLFF. In DNA, the CDR3 is TGTGCCAGCAGTTACGGAGGACAACCACCCGGAAAACTGTTTTTT.

The V and J genes are TRBV27 and TRBJ1-1; D possibly corresponds to TRBD1 (6 bases). Trimming shortened V by 3 bases and J by 4 bases, and 9 bases separated the two germline ends. Germline V gene lookup returns CDR1 MNHEY and CDR2 SMNVEV (reference sequence). The CDR3 spans 13 residues. The CDR3 DNA reads TGTGCCAGCAGTTTTTTAGGGGGCACTGAAGCTTTCTTT. Translated: CASSFLGGTEAFF.

This clonotype was counted only a few times. The chain couples TRBV21-1 to TRBJ1-4. TRBV21-1 is annotated as a pseudogene. The CDR3 loop spans 13 amino acids. The CDR3 DNA reads as TGTGCCAGCAGCCCTCTAAACGCTGAAAAACTGTTTTTT. This sequence encodes CASSPLNAEKLFF.

Many counts were recorded for this clonotype. The chain is built from TRBV7-2 and TRBJ1-2; TRBD1 might be the D (6 bases). CDR3 size: 15 residues. Germline V gene data show CDR1 as SGHTA and CDR2 as FQGNSA. Trimming took off 3 bases at V and 6 bases at J, with 17 bases between the two ends. CDR3 sequence (DNA): TGTGCCAGCAGCTTTGGGGGCGCGAGGGTTCATGGCTACACCTTC. Encoded protein: CASSFGGARVHGYTF.

On this clonotype: The germline gene is not matched at one end of the junction; a read error may be the cause. V is TRBV6-5 and J is TRBJ2-3, with 7 nucleotides matching TRBD2. Germline V gene sequence: CDR1 MNHEY, CDR2 SVGAGI. This CDR3 has 14 amino acids. The CDR3: CTSRKRGRTDTQYF. CDR3 coding DNA: TGTACCAGCAGGAAGCGGGGTCGTACCGATACGCAGTATTTT.

This chain connects TRBV6-2 or TRBV6-3 to TRBJ2-3; 8 bases fit TRBD2. This CDR3 is built from 14 residues. CDR1 and CDR2 from the germline V gene are MNHEY and SVGEGT. J lost 11 bases, V lost 5 bases, and 12 bases had no gene match. The CDR3 is CASSNTPGGIEQYF. For the CDR3, the DNA is TGTGCCAGCAGTAACACACCGGGGGGGATCGAGCAGTATTTT.

This clonotype was found a few times. The chain is built from TRBV11-2 and TRBJ2-1, with D perhaps matching TRBD1 (5 bases). V was shortened by 2 bases and J by 3 bases, with 8 bases between the two germline ends. The CDR3 loop spans 14 amino acids. Germline V gene sequence: CDR1 SGHAT, CDR2 FQNNGV. CDR3 residues: CASSLSDNYNEQFF. Here the CDR3 DNA reads TGTGCCAGCAGCTTATCGGACAACTACAATGAGCAGTTCTTC.

This clonotype was observed at least ten times. The rearrangement links TRBV6-6 to TRBJ1-4, with D possibly being TRBD1 (6 bases). This CDR3 has 17 residues. V was pared by 2 bases and J by 4 bases, with 17 bases between. Germline CDR1 is MNHNY and CDR2 is SVGAGI (reference sequence). CDR3 loop: CASSYGGAGLINEKLFF. In DNA form, the CDR3 reads TGTGCCAGCAGTTACGGGGGGGCCGGTCTAATTAATGAAAAACTGTTTTTT.

The CDR3 DNA sequence: TGTGCCAGCAGTTTTGGGAGGCCTAGCTCCTACAATGAGCAGTTCTTC. Translating it yields CASSFGRPSSYNEQFF. This chain links TRBV12-3 or TRBV12-4 with TRBJ2-1; D is perhaps TRBD2 (6 bases). V was clipped by 3 bases and J by 0 bases, with 12 bases between them. The CDR3 totals 16 residues.

Comments on this clonotype: This may stem from a read error, because a much larger clone lies one nucleotide away. J is TRBJ2-1 and V is TRBV12-3 or TRBV12-4; tentative D call: TRBD1 (5 bases). The CDR3 covers 14 residues. The CDR3 here is CTSSFAREGREQFF. Written as DNA, the CDR3 is TGTACCAGCAGTTTTGCCAGGGAAGGCAGGGAGCAGTTCTTC.

The chain couples TRBV3-1 to TRBJ2-5; D possibly corresponds to TRBD2 (6 bases). Germline V gene sequence: CDR1 LGHDT, CDR2 YNNKEL (reference sequence). Trimming shortened V by 4 bases and J by 3 bases, and 12 bases separated the two germline ends. The CDR3 is made up of 14 amino acids. CDR3: CASSPRGNKETQYF. In DNA form, the CDR3 reads TGTGCCAGCAGCCCACGGGGGAACAAAGAGACCCAGTACTTC.

This clonotype was observed many times. The V and J genes are TRBV5-1 and TRBJ2-3; D remains unclear. Trimming stripped 2 bases from V and 0 bases from J, with 10 bases between. The CDR3 runs 15 residues. Germline CDR1 SGHRS, CDR2 YFSETQ. The CDR3 is CASSFRRQSTDTQYF. CDR3 nucleotide sequence: TGCGCCAGCAGCTTCCGTCGGCAGAGCACAGATACGCAGTATTTT.

This clonotype occurred a few times. The CDR3 is CASSLYGTPSEEQYF. The CDR3 DNA sequence: TGTGCCAGCAGCTTATACGGGACACCTTCAGAAGAGCAGTACTTC. V usage is TRBV7-2 and J usage is TRBJ2-7; weak D call: TRBD1 (6 bases). The length of the CDR3 is 15 residues. Germline values: CDR1 SGHTA, CDR2 FQGNSA. Deletions cut 2 bases from V and 7 bases from J, with 18 bases between.

This clonotype was observed many times. The chain uses TRBV12-3 or TRBV12-4 and TRBJ2-7; TRBD2 matches 9 bases. The CDR3 runs to 15 residues. The V segment lost 6 bases and the J segment 3 bases; nucleotides outside the gene matches: 9. The CDR3 protein is CASSENSGGVYEQYF. In nucleotides, the CDR3 is TGTGCCAGCAGCGAGAATAGCGGGGGTGTCTACGAGCAGTACTTC.

This clonotype has only a few counts. This chain connects TRBV29-1 to TRBJ2-2, with D unclear. From germline, CDR1 is SQVTM and CDR2 ANQGSEA. Trimming took off 3 bases at V and 3 bases at J, with 8 bases between the two ends. The CDR3 is made up of 13 amino acids. The DNA of the CDR3 is TGCAGCGTTGACGCTGACTACACCGGGGAGCTGTTTTTT. It encodes CSVDADYTGELFF.

This clonotype was observed many times. J is TRBJ1-1 and V is TRBV11-2; perhaps TRBD1 as D (5 bases). Germline V gene lookup returns CDR1 SGHAT and CDR2 FQNNGV. Between the trimmed V and J ends, which lost 1 base and 5 bases, there was a span of 8 bases. The CDR3 sequence is 13 residues long. Here the CDR3 reads CASSLGSGTEAFF. Written as DNA, the CDR3 is TGTGCCAGCAGCTTAGGGTCAGGGACTGAAGCTTTCTTT.

This clonotype was counted only a few times. The chain employs TRBV6-6 and TRBJ1-4; tentatively, D is TRBD1 (5 bases). Germline CDR1 is MNHNY and CDR2 is SVGAGI (reference sequence). The CDR3 runs 11 residues. V gave up 7 bases and J gave up 11 bases, with 11 bases separating them. The CDR3 region is CASISGTKLFF. CDR3 DNA: TGTGCCAGCATTTCAGGGACCAAACTGTTTTTT.

The sample holds a few counts of this clonotype. This rearrangement joins TRBV19 to TRBJ1-5; D might be TRBD1 (5 bases). This CDR3 has 13 residues. The V and J ends lost 6 bases and 1 base respectively, with 7 bases between them. Germline loops: CDR1 LNHDA, CDR2 SQIVND (reference sequence). This CDR3 reads CASRWGSNQPQHF. DNA for the CDR3: TGTGCCAGTAGATGGGGGAGCAATCAGCCCCAGCATTTT.

The gene calls are TRBV7-9 and TRBJ2-1; 10 nucleotides agree with TRBD2. The CDR3 spans 15 residues. CDR1 and CDR2 (germline): SEHNR, FQNEAQ (reference sequence). Losses at the gene ends were 5 bases for V and 9 bases for J; bases not matched to a gene: 10. The CDR3: CASSPEREGHSEQFF. Written as DNA, the CDR3 is TGTGCCAGCAGCCCCGAGCGGGAGGGCCACAGTGAGCAGTTCTTC.

The J gene is TRBJ1-2, the V gene TRBV6-5, with 11 bases matching TRBD1. With V trimmed by 1 base and J by 7 bases, 8 bases remained unmatched. The CDR3 spans 16 residues. Germline V lookup: CDR1 MNHEY, CDR2 SVGAGI. The DNA for the CDR3 is TGTGCCAGCAGTTACTTATTCGGACAGGGGGCGGCTGGCTACACCTTC. This codes for CASSYLFGQGAAGYTF.

This clonotype was recorded many times. This chain connects TRBV18 to TRBJ1-4; TRBD1 aligns across 7 bases. Germline V gene lookup returns CDR1 KGHSH and CDR2 LQKENI. The CDR3 has 13 residues. With 3 bases clipped from V and 6 bases from J, the junction kept 1 base outside the gene matches. CDR3 loop: CASSPGQHEKLFF. CDR3 sequence (DNA): TGTGCCAGCTCACCGGGACAGCATGAAAAACTGTTTTTT.

In its sample, this clonotype was seen a few times. The J gene is TRBJ2-5, the V gene TRBV29-1; no clear D. The CDR3 covers 11 residues. Between the trimmed V and J ends, which lost 5 bases and 2 bases, there was a span of 6 bases. Germline CDR1 reads SQVTM; CDR2 reads ANQGSEA. CDR3 residues: CSVLQQETQYF. CDR3 nucleotides: TGCAGCGTTTTGCAGCAAGAGACCCAGTACTTC. The full variable domain, rest sourced from reference TRBV29-1 and TRBJ2-5, is SAVISQKPSRDICQRGTSLTIQCQVDSQVTMMFWYRQQPGQSLTLIATANQGSEATYESGFVIDKFPISRPNLTFSTLTVSNMSPEDSSIYLCSVLQQETQYFGPGTRLLVL.

Comments on this clonotype: A much larger clone differs from this one at a single base, so this may be a read error. This chain connects TRBV28 to TRBJ2-1, with D uncertain. The CDR3 loop spans 13 amino acids. CDR1 and CDR2 from the germline V gene are MDHEN and SYDVKM. V was trimmed by 6 bases and J by 0 bases, leaving 6 bases between them. The CDR3, as DNA: TGTGCCAGCAGACCCAACTCCTACAATGAGCAGTTCTTC. Residues: CASRPNSYNEQFF.